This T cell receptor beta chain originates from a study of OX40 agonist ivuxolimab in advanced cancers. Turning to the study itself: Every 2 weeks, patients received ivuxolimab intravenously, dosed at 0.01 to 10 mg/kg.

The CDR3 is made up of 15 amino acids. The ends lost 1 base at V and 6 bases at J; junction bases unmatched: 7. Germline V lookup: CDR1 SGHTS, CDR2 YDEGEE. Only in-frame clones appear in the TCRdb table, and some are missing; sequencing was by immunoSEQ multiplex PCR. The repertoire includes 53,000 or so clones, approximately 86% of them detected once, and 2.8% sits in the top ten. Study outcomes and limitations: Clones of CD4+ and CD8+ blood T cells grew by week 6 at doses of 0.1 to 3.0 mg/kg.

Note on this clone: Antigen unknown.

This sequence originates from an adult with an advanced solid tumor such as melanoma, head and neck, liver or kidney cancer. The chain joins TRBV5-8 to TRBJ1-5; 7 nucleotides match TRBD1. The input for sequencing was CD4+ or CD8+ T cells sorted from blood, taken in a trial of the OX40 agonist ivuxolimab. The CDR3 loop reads CASSLLDRFVQPQHF. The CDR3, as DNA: TGTGCCAGCAGCTTGCTGGACAGGTTCGTTCAGCCCCAGCATTTT. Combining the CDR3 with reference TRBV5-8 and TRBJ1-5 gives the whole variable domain EAGVTQSPTHLIKTRGQQATLRCSPISGHTSVYWYQQALGLGLQFLLWYDEGEERNRGNFPPRFSGRQFPNYSSELNVNALELEDSALYLCASSLLDRFVQPQHFGDGTRLSIL.